This T cell receptor (beta chain) is from a study of identical twins. Study-level findings and limits: Invariant T cells like MAIT and iNKT could partly confound the zero-insertion analyses. Alpha sequences out of frame and shared by twins had excess low generation probability.

Addition of a universal primer site occurred through template switching, and cDNA carried unique molecular identifiers. One entry per CDR3 protein, called by TCRdb with MiXCR from the 5' RACE reads. The sample lists roughly 290,000 distinct CDR3 sequences, nearly 9.5% occurring once. No donor was unhealthy or non-Caucasian. This clonotype was seen at least ten times. Its target is not known. The CDR3 has 16 amino acids. Germline V CDR1 and CDR2: MDHEN, SYDVKM. The germline V and J ends were trimmed by 5 bases and 1 base, with 15 bases remaining between them. These sequences were also reported in another study, on yellow fever vaccine responses in identical twins.

The material sequenced was CD8+ T cells sorted from blood. The TCR was taken from a young woman in good health. The V and J genes are TRBV28 and TRBJ2-1; D uncertain. The CDR3 nucleotides are TGTGCCAGCAGTCCCGGACCCTTTAGTTCCTACAATGAGCAGTTCTTC. It translates to CASSPGPFSSYNEQFF.